The 9 T cell receptor beta chains listed next were all sequenced from one sample in a study of blood T cell dynamics during melanoma immunotherapy. TCRdb's table, derived via immunoSEQ multiplex PCR, lists solely in-frame clones and lacks some. Of more than 10,000 clones in the sample, roughly 86% were seen once. Time point reported: pre-treatment baseline. The material sequenced was blood, taken from a patient treated with checkpoint blockade. Receptors were obtained from a human donor with melanoma.

J is TRBJ2-5 and V is TRBV2; the D gene is possibly TRBD2 (7 bases). V was pared by 7 bases and J by 4 bases, with 13 bases between. The CDR3 is 13 residues long. Looked up from germline, CDR1 is SNHLY and CDR2 is FYNNEI. This chain's CDR3 is CASTLGGGETQYF. CDR3 DNA sequence: TGTGCCAGCACGCTGGGAGGGGGAGAGACCCAGTACTTC.

The CDR3 DNA follows: TGTGCCAGCAGGGGGGGGGATACTGAAGCTTTCTTT. Protein product: CASRGGDTEAFF. The V gene is TRBV25-1, the J gene TRBJ1-1, with a possible D match to TRBD1 (5 bases). Trimming shortened V by 6 bases and J by 5 bases, and 10 bases separated the two germline ends. This CDR3 has 12 amino acids. Germline CDR1 reads MGHDK; CDR2 reads SYGVNS.

The chain combines TRBV7-3 with TRBJ1-4; D is unresolved. The germline gives CDR1 SGHTA, CDR2 FQGTGA. V lost 2 bases, J lost 11 bases, and 9 bases lay in between. This CDR3 comprises 12 residues. CDR3 sequence reads: CASSLVGLKLFF. The CDR3 region has the DNA TGTGCCAGCAGCTTAGTTGGCCTCAAACTGTTTTTT.

This clone occurred a few times. The J gene is TRBJ1-2, the V gene TRBV5-1, with unresolved D. This CDR3 has 15 amino acids. CDR1 is SGHRS and CDR2 is YFSETQ in the germline V gene. V was cut by 2 bases and J by 6 bases, with 17 bases left in between. The CDR3 is CASSFIQPQVDGYTF. Here the CDR3 DNA reads TGCGCCAGCAGCTTTATACAGCCCCAGGTGGATGGCTACACCTTC.

The chain joins TRBV15 to TRBJ2-7; 8 bases are a match to TRBD2. CDR3 length: 15 residues. CDR1 and CDR2 from the germline V gene are LNHNV and YYDKDF (reference sequence). V dropped 1 base and J dropped 6; count of bases not matched to a gene: 8. CDR3 DNA sequence: TGTGCCACCAGCAGAGCAGGGGCGGGGGGCCCCGAGCAGTACTTC. Translating gives CATSRAGAGGPEQYF. Full variable domain (rest looked up from reference TRBV15 and TRBJ2-7): DAMVIQNPRYQVTQFGKPVTLSCSQTLNHNVMYWYQQKSSQAPKLLFHYYDKDFNNEADTPDNFQSRRPNTSFCFLDIRSPGLGDTAMYLCATSRAGAGGPEQYFGPGTRLTVT.

In this sample, this clone turned up a few times. V usage is TRBV18 and J usage is TRBJ2-7; perhaps TRBD2 as D (7 bases). Germline V gene sequence: CDR1 KGHSH, CDR2 LQKENI. Between the trimmed V and J ends, which lost 2 bases and 1 base, there was a span of 15 bases. The length of the CDR3 is 16 residues. CDR3 residues: CASSPSGGTPSYEQYF. The CDR3, as DNA: TGTGCCAGCTCACCATCCGGGGGGACACCTTCCTACGAGCAGTACTTC.

The J gene is TRBJ1-1, the V gene TRBV5-8; the D gene is possibly TRBD1 (5 bases). Per germline, CDR1 SGHTS and CDR2 YDEGEE. This CDR3 region has 12 residues. V was shortened by 4 bases and J by 12 bases, with 16 bases between the two germline ends. CDR3 loop: CASSQRDLATFF. Here the CDR3 DNA reads TGTGCCAGCAGCCAACGGGACCTGGCGACTTTCTTT.

The count of this clone is one. V and J are TRBV7-8 and TRBJ2-2, with 8 bases identical to TRBD1. Losses at the gene ends were 5 bases for V and 4 bases for J; bases not matched to a gene: 6. The CDR3 length is 15 residues. Germline loops: CDR1 SGHVS, CDR2 FQNEAQ. This CDR3 is CASSPQGVSTGELFF. CDR3 bases: TGTGCCAGCAGCCCACAGGGGGTGTCCACCGGGGAGCTGTTTTTT.

The chain couples TRBV9 to TRBJ1-4; D gene ambiguous. The germline V gene has CDR1 SGDLS and CDR2 YYNGEE. The CDR3 is made up of 15 amino acids. Trimming pared 4 bases from V and 0 bases from J, leaving 10 bases between. The CDR3 spells CASSSEAATNEKLFF. The CDR3 nucleotides are TGTGCCAGCAGCTCGGAGGCTGCAACTAATGAAAAACTGTTTTTT.